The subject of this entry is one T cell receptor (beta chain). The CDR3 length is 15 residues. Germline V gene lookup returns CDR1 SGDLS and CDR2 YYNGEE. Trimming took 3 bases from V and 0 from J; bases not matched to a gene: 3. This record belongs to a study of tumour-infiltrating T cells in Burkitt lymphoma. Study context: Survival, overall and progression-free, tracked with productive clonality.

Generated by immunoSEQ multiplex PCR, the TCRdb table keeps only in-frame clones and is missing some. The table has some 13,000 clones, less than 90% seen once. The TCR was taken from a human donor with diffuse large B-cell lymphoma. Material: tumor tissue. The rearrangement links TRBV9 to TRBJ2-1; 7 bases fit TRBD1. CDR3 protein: CASSARQGSYNEQFF. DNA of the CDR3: TGTGCCAGCAGCGCTCGACAGGGCTCCTACAATGAGCAGTTCTTC.